The rows below give T cell receptor beta chains drawn from one sample of a study of Graves' ophthalmopathy and Graves' hyperthyroidism. TCRdb analysed the multiplex PCR reads with MiXCR anew, one entry per CDR3 protein. The sample has a few hundred thousand distinct CDR3 sequences; roughly 17% are singletons. The sequencing sample was made of peripheral blood. The receptors originated from an adult woman with stable Graves' hyperthyroidism. CDR3s include the opening cysteine and the closing phenylalanine or tryptophan. The D gene is left open where the match is weak. Clone size is shown for a subset of rows, as once, few, many or a class of expanded clone.

j_gene: TRBJ2-7; abundance: .; d_gene: .; v_gene: TRBV30; CDR3aa: CAWINGAEQYF; CDR3nt: TGTGCCTGGATAAATGGGGCCGAGCAGTACTTC
j_gene: TRBJ1-1; abundance: .; d_gene: TRBD1; v_gene: TRBV28; CDR3aa: CASSGTGGVKAFF; CDR3nt: TGTGCCAGCAGTGGGACAGGGGGCGTAAAAGCTTTCTTT
j_gene: TRBJ2-7; abundance: many; d_gene: .; v_gene: TRBV29-1; CDR3aa: CSVGGRSYEQYF; CDR3nt: TGCAGCGTTGGTGGCAGATCCTACGAGCAGTACTTC
j_gene: TRBJ1-1; abundance: many; d_gene: TRBD1; v_gene: TRBV15; CDR3aa: CATSRAGGTEAFF; CDR3nt: TGTGCCACCAGCAGGGCAGGGGGCACTGAAGCTTTCTTT
j_gene: TRBJ1-2; abundance: .; d_gene: .; v_gene: TRBV15; CDR3aa: CATSAGMSNYGYTF; CDR3nt: TGTGCCACCAGCGCCGGGATGTCTAACTATGGCTACACCTTC
j_gene: TRBJ1-1; abundance: many; d_gene: .; v_gene: TRBV30; CDR3aa: CAWSAGLAEAFF; CDR3nt: TGTGCCTGGAGTGCCGGTCTCGCTGAAGCTTTCTTT
j_gene: TRBJ2-7; abundance: many; d_gene: TRBD1; v_gene: TRBV6-2/TRBV6-3; CDR3aa: CASSYRTGGGCEQYF; CDR3nt: TGTGCCAGCAGTTACAGGACAGGGGGAGGCTGCGAGCAGTACTTC
j_gene: TRBJ2-7; abundance: many; d_gene: TRBD2; v_gene: TRBV2; CDR3aa: CASSEVLLGLAVYEQYF; CDR3nt: TGTGCCAGCAGTGAAGTACTTTTGGGACTAGCGGTCTACGAGCAGTACTTC
j_gene: TRBJ1-1; abundance: many; d_gene: .; v_gene: TRBV5-1; CDR3aa: CASSLYGGDTEAFF; CDR3nt: TGCGCCAGCAGCTTGTACGGGGGCGACACTGAAGCTTTCTTT
j_gene: TRBJ1-1; abundance: .; d_gene: .; v_gene: TRBV7-6; CDR3aa: CASSLYQLNTEAFF; CDR3nt: TGTGCCAGCAGCCTCTACCAATTAAACACTGAAGCTTTCTTT
j_gene: TRBJ2-7; abundance: few; d_gene: TRBD1; v_gene: TRBV6-4; CDR3aa: CASSWTGVGYGQYF; CDR3nt: TGTGCCAGCAGTTGGACAGGGGTGGGGTACGGGCAGTACTTC
j_gene: TRBJ2-5; abundance: many; d_gene: .; v_gene: TRBV7-9; CDR3aa: CASSYQASLQTQYF; CDR3nt: TGTGCCAGCAGCTACCAGGCTAGCCTCCAGACCCAGTACTTC
j_gene: TRBJ2-6; abundance: many; d_gene: TRBD1; v_gene: TRBV5-1; CDR3aa: CASSLGTGTGANVLTF; CDR3nt: TGCGCCAGCAGCTTGGGGACAGGGACTGGGGCCAACGTCCTGACTTTC
j_gene: TRBJ2-7; abundance: many; d_gene: TRBD2; v_gene: TRBV12-3/TRBV12-4; CDR3aa: CASSLGLVGHEQYF; CDR3nt: TGTGCCAGCAGCTTGGGACTAGTGGGCCACGAGCAGTACTTC
j_gene: TRBJ2-2; abundance: many; d_gene: TRBD1; v_gene: TRBV11-2; CDR3aa: CASPLGTAYTGELFF; CDR3nt: TGTGCCAGCCCCCTTGGGACAGCCTACACCGGGGAGCTGTTTTTT
j_gene: TRBJ2-7; abundance: many; d_gene: .; v_gene: TRBV27; CDR3aa: CASSSRDINYEQYF; CDR3nt: TGTGCCAGCAGTTCCCGGGACATCAACTACGAGCAGTACTTC
j_gene: TRBJ1-1; abundance: many; d_gene: .; v_gene: TRBV7-2; CDR3aa: CASSPDIMNTEAFF; CDR3nt: TGTGCCAGCAGCCCGGACATCATGAACACTGAAGCTTTCTTT
j_gene: TRBJ2-6; abundance: many; d_gene: .; v_gene: TRBV5-1; CDR3aa: CASSLVLSGNGANVLTF; CDR3nt: TGCGCCAGCAGCTTGGTATTATCAGGTAATGGGGCCAACGTCCTGACTTTC
j_gene: TRBJ2-5; abundance: .; d_gene: .; v_gene: TRBV6-2/TRBV6-3; CDR3aa: CASSRIWGTSEETQYF; CDR3nt: TGTGCCAGCAGTCGAATCTGGGGGACGTCTGAAGAGACCCAGTACTTC
j_gene: TRBJ2-2; abundance: many; d_gene: .; v_gene: TRBV30; CDR3aa: CAWKARRTGELFF; CDR3nt: TGTGCCTGGAAGGCCAGGAGGACCGGGGAGCTGTTTTTT
j_gene: TRBJ1-2; abundance: .; d_gene: .; v_gene: TRBV4-1; CDR3aa: CASSRTQGPGGYTF; CDR3nt: TGCGCCAGCAGCCGCACACAGGGTCCAGGAGGCTACACCTTC
j_gene: TRBJ1-2; abundance: many; d_gene: .; v_gene: TRBV30; CDR3aa: CAWSPTEYYGYTF; CDR3nt: TGTGCCTGGAGTCCGACTGAATACTATGGCTACACCTTC
j_gene: TRBJ2-5; abundance: .; d_gene: .; v_gene: TRBV24-1; CDR3aa: CVISDGARETQYF; CDR3nt: TGTGTCATCAGTGATGGGGCTCGAGAGACCCAGTACTTC
j_gene: TRBJ2-2; abundance: .; d_gene: .; v_gene: TRBV5-4; CDR3aa: CASSLGGQEAGELFF; CDR3nt: TGTGCCAGCAGCTTGGGAGGGCAAGAGGCCGGGGAGCTGTTTTTT
j_gene: TRBJ2-5; abundance: .; d_gene: TRBD1; v_gene: TRBV19; CDR3aa: CASSIDQTGTGAETQYF; CDR3nt: TGTGCCAGTAGTATAGATCAAACCGGGACAGGGGCCGAGACCCAGTACTTC
j_gene: TRBJ1-2; abundance: .; d_gene: .; v_gene: TRBV6-2/TRBV6-3; CDR3aa: CASSFPPTGGDGYTF; CDR3nt: TGTGCCAGCAGTTTTCCTCCGACAGGAGGAGATGGCTACACCTTC
j_gene: TRBJ2-7; abundance: many; d_gene: TRBD2; v_gene: TRBV6-6; CDR3aa: CASSLLASREKVYEQYF; CDR3nt: TGTGCCAGCAGCTTACTAGCGTCCCGGGAGAAAGTGTACGAGCAGTACTTC
j_gene: TRBJ1-5; abundance: few; d_gene: .; v_gene: TRBV5-1; CDR3aa: CARLVGRHQPQHF; CDR3nt: TGCGCCAGACTTGTCGGGCGTCATCAGCCCCAGCATTTT
j_gene: TRBJ2-7; abundance: few; d_gene: .; v_gene: TRBV7-2; CDR3aa: CASSLTQGTYEQYF; CDR3nt: TGTGCCAGCAGCCTAACACAGGGAACCTACGAGCAGTACTTC
j_gene: TRBJ2-2; abundance: once; d_gene: TRBD2; v_gene: TRBV6-1; CDR3aa: CASSPGLADGELFF; CDR3nt: TGTGCCAGCAGTCCCGGACTAGCGGACGGGGAGCTGTTTTTT
j_gene: TRBJ1-1; abundance: many; d_gene: .; v_gene: TRBV28; CDR3aa: CASKSDLLNTEAFF; CDR3nt: TGTGCCAGCAAGTCCGACCTATTGAACACTGAAGCTTTCTTT